This section outlines one T cell receptor (beta chain) sequence together with its context. Its antigen is not known. These data come from a study of T cell repertoires in ileal Crohn's disease. The table came from immunoSEQ multiplex PCR; TCRdb's copy has only in-frame clones and leaves some out. The table shows some 8,000 clones, with roughly 80% occurring only once. Adults with ileal or ileocolonic Crohn's disease and an indication for resection were eligible. The CDR3 sequence is 14 residues long. V lost 6 bases and J lost 3; bases outside the gene matches: 5. Germline lookup yields CDR1 SNHLY and CDR2 FYNNEI. Points from the study as a whole: All patients with clonality above 26.8% had endoscopic recurrence.

The clonotype originates from an adult with Crohn's disease. This rearrangement joins TRBV2 to TRBJ2-7; TRBD1 matches 10 bases. The sample consisted of ileal tissue. CDR3 sequence: CASSPTGGRYEQYF. The CDR3 DNA is TGTGCCAGCAGCCCGACAGGGGGCCGCTACGAGCAGTACTTC.